This TCR beta chain was captured by sequencing in a study of T cell responses to AZD1222 COVID-19 vaccine. Study conclusions and caveats: Repertoire sampling was restricted to post-peak T cell response timepoints.

The repertoire was sequenced with immunoSEQ multiplex PCR; TCRdb's copy has only in-frame clones and lacks some. The data hold around 120,000 clones, with 85% to 90% observed a single time. The CDR3 is 13 amino acids. Trimming took 4 bases from V and 3 from J, leaving 10 bases between them. Points on this clone: Its antigen is still unknown.

This rearrangement joins TRBV12-3 or TRBV12-4 to TRBJ2-7, with D unclear. The receptor comes from an adult in good health. The material sequenced was peripheral blood, taken on day 0 of AZD1222 vaccination. The CDR3 reads CASSSLDHYEQYF. The CDR3, as DNA: TGTGCCAGCAGTTCCCTGGATCACTACGAGCAGTACTTC.